Shown below are 12 T cell receptor beta chains from a single sample sequenced in a study of shared clonotypes between healthy human individuals. Clones were sequenced by immunoSEQ multiplex PCR, and TCRdb holds only the in-frame ones, with some missing. The sample has just over 2,000,000 clones; around 96% are singletons. Only CD45RO-negative cells positively selected for CCR7 counted as naive CD8 cells, so terminally differentiated effector memory CD45RA+ cells were excluded. Sequenced input: naive CD8+ T cells sorted from blood. These receptors came from a man aged 18 to 30 in good health.

This chain uses TRBV30 with TRBJ1-1; the match to TRBD1 covers 9 bases. This CDR3 comprises 14 residues. V lost 7 bases, J lost 0 bases, and 6 bases stayed unmatched. Germline assignment: CDR1 GTSNPN and CDR2 SVGIG (reference sequence). CDR3 loop: CALVGTGMNTEAFF. For the CDR3, the DNA is TGTGCCTTAGTAGGGACAGGGATGAACACTGAAGCTTTCTTT.

The chain's CDR3 is CASSPPLELYGYTF. The CDR3 bases are TGTGCCAGCTCACCACCGCTGGAGCTCTATGGCTACACCTTC. The chain links TRBV18 to TRBJ1-2; unclear D gene. V was clipped by 0 bases and J by 4 bases, with 9 bases between them. The CDR3 contains 14 residues. Germline-derived CDR1 and CDR2 are KGHSH and LQKENI.

The chain employs TRBV2 and TRBJ2-5, with 7 nucleotides matching TRBD2. V dropped 4 bases and J dropped 4; count of bases not matched to a gene: 12. The CDR3 spans 16 residues. Per the germline V gene, CDR1 is SNHLY and CDR2 is FYNNEI. In DNA form, the CDR3 reads TGTGCCAGCAGTGCGACACCCCTACCGGGAGGAGAGACCCAGTACTTC. Amino acids: CASSATPLPGGETQYF.

The chain combines TRBV7-2 with TRBJ2-7; D perhaps matches TRBD2 (6 bases). The CDR3 has 14 residues. Germline CDR1 and CDR2: SGHTA and FQGNSA. Trimming took off 3 bases at V and 1 base at J, with 10 bases between the two ends. The CDR3 spells CASSFLGGSYEQYF. The CDR3 DNA sequence: TGTGCCAGCAGCTTCTTGGGGGGTTCCTACGAGCAGTACTTC.

The chain couples TRBV2 to TRBJ1-1; weak D call: TRBD1 (6 bases). The CDR3 sequence is 15 residues long. Per germline, CDR1 SNHLY and CDR2 FYNNEI. V lost 6 bases, J lost 0 bases, and 14 bases lay in between. The CDR3 DNA sequence: TGTGCCAGCAGGGTGACAGGAGCCCTGAACACTGAAGCTTTCTTT. It encodes CASRVTGALNTEAFF.

The chain links TRBV5-1 to TRBJ2-5; D unclear. Trimming removed 0 bases from V and 2 bases from J, with 11 bases in between. The CDR3 is made up of 15 amino acids. Germline lookup yields CDR1 SGHRS and CDR2 YFSETQ. DNA of the CDR3: TGCGCCAGCAGCTTGGGGGTGCCGGCACAAGAGACCCAGTACTTC. This codes for CASSLGVPAQETQYF.

J is TRBJ2-4 and V is TRBV7-9; D may correspond to TRBD1 or TRBD2 (6 bases each). Germline V gene data show CDR1 as SEHNR and CDR2 as FQNEAQ (reference sequence). The V end was cut by 7 bases, the J end by 0 bases, with 7 bases between. The CDR3 contains 13 residues. The CDR3 DNA reads as TGTGCCAGCAAGGGGGGAGCCAAAAACATTCAGTACTTC. Encoded protein: CASKGGAKNIQYF.

The chain combines TRBV11-3 with TRBJ2-3, with 7 bases matching TRBD2. This CDR3 comprises 16 residues. V lost 5 bases, J lost 4 bases, and 12 bases stayed unmatched. Germline loops: CDR1 SGHNT, CDR2 YENEEA. The CDR3 loop is CASSPGLGRAADTQYF. CDR3 DNA: TGTGCCAGCAGCCCGGGCTTGGGGAGGGCTGCAGATACGCAGTATTTT. The whole variable domain, filled in from reference TRBV11-3 and TRBJ2-3, reads EAGVVQSPRYKIIEKKQPVAFWCNPISGHNTLYWYLQNLGQGPELLIRYENEEAVDDSQLPKDRFSAERLKGVDSTLKIQPAELGDSAVYLCASSPGLGRAADTQYFGPGTRLTVL.

The rearrangement links TRBV7-9 to TRBJ2-5; TRBD2 aligns across 14 bases. The ends lost 8 bases at V and 5 bases at J; junction bases unmatched: 10. The CDR3 consists of 16 residues. Germline V CDR1 and CDR2: SEHNR, FQNEAQ (reference sequence). The CDR3 DNA follows: TGTGCCAGCGCGGTGGCGGGACTAGCGGGAGAGGAGACCCAGTACTTC. This sequence encodes CASAVAGLAGEETQYF.

About this clone itself: Other DNA sequences within the sample encode an identical CDR3. V usage is TRBV30 and J usage is TRBJ2-7, with a possible D match to TRBD2 (6 bases). Germline loops: CDR1 GTSNPN, CDR2 SVGIG (reference sequence). V was cut by 0 bases and J by 5 bases, with 8 bases left in between. This CDR3 is built from 12 residues. The CDR3 sequence is CAWSVGGDEQYF. CDR3 DNA: TGTGCCTGGAGTGTTGGAGGGGACGAGCAGTACTTC.

The chain combines TRBV28 with TRBJ2-1; perhaps TRBD2 as D (6 bases). The CDR3 contains 13 residues. CDR1 and CDR2 from the germline V gene are MDHEN and SYDVKM. The ends were cut back, 6 bases at V and 8 bases at J, with 14 bases in the middle. The CDR3 nucleotides read TGTGCCAGCAGCCAATTGGAGGGCGATGAGCAGTTCTTC. It is translated as CASSQLEGDEQFF.

The chain employs TRBV2 and TRBJ2-5; maybe TRBD1 (6 bases). The germline CDR1 and CDR2 sequences are SNHLY and FYNNEI. This CDR3 is built from 13 residues. Trimming removed 6 bases from V and 5 bases from J, with 13 bases in between. The CDR3 is CASSPGQPETQYF. In DNA form, the CDR3 reads TGTGCCAGCAGCCCCGGACAGCCGGAGACCCAGTACTTC.